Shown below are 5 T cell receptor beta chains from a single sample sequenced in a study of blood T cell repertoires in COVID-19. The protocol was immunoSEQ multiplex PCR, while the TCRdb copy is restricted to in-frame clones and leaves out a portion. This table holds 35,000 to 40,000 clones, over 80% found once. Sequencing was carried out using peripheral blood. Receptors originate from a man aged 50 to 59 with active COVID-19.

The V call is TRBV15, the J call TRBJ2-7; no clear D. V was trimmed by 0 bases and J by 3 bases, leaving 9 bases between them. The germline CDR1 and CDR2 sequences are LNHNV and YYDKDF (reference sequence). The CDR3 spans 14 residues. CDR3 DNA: TGTGCCACCAGCAGAGATCGTCTAGTCTACGAGCAGTACTTC. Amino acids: CATSRDRLVYEQYF. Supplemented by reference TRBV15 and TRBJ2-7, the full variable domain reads DAMVIQNPRYQVTQFGKPVTLSCSQTLNHNVMYWYQQKSSQAPKLLFHYYDKDFNNEADTPDNFQSRRPNTSFCFLDIRSPGLGDTAMYLCATSRDRLVYEQYFGPGTRLTVT.

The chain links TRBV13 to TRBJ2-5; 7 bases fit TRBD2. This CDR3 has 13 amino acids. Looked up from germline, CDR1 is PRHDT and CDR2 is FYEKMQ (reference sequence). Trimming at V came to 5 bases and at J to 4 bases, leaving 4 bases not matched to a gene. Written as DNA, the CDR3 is TGTGCCAGCAGCAGTAAGCGGGGAGAGACCCAGTACTTC. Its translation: CASSSKRGETQYF.

CDR3 DNA sequence: TGTGCCAGTCGGGGGATAACGAACACCGGGGAGCTGTTTTTT. It yields the protein CASRGITNTGELFF. The genes are TRBV7-9 and TRBJ2-2; tentatively, D is TRBD2 (6 bases). CDR1 is SEHNR, CDR2 FQNEAQ, per germline (reference sequence). The CDR3 has 14 amino acids. Trimming took off 9 bases at V and 0 bases at J, with 11 bases between the two ends.

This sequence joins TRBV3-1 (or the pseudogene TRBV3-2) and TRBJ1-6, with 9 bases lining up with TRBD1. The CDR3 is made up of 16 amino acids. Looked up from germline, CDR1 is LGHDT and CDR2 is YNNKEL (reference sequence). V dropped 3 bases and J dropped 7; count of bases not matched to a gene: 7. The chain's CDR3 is CASSQRRGQGNSPLHF. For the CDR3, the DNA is TGTGCCAGCAGCCAGCGGAGGGGACAGGGCAATTCACCCCTCCACTTT.

The CDR3 region is CAISESGQGLNEQFF. In DNA, the CDR3 is TGTGCCATCAGTGAGTCGGGACAGGGCCTGAATGAGCAGTTCTTC. The rearrangement uses TRBV10-3 and TRBJ2-1, with 9 bases fitting TRBD1. With V trimmed by 0 bases and J by 7 bases, 4 bases remained unmatched. Germline V gene data show CDR1 as ENHRY and CDR2 as SYGVKD. The CDR3 runs to 15 residues.